This TCR beta chain derives from a study of T cell responses to AZD1222 COVID-19 vaccine (dated by TCRdb to the early 2020s). The study in broad terms: Because spike-specific TCR depth and breadth did not differ between the two schedules, AZD1222 recipients who got a second dose at roughly 4 weeks were pooled with those who got a second dose at roughly 12 weeks. A total of around 240 trial participants underwent TCR sequencing, of whom more than 200 had received two doses of AZD1222 and approximately 25 had received two doses of the MenACWY control vaccine. Enrollment into the trials was organized by age into subgroups of 18-55, 56-69 and 70-plus years, and those subgroups contained approximately 160, 26 and 62 TCR-sequenced participants, respectively.

Concerning this clone: The antigen it binds to is not known. No base qualities exist here, and no much larger clone lies one base off it.

The CDR3 regions of human TCRbeta chains were analyzed by immunosequencing. From the authors' description of their analysis: Repertoire TCRs were checked for matches against a reference library of SARS-CoV-2-specific TCRs that had been generated using the MIRA antigen-specificity platform. Breadth meant the fraction of unique TCRs that were SARS-CoV-2-associated, whereas depth meant the fraction of total T cells that were SARS-CoV-2-associated. Using the MIRA data, each spike-specific TCR was mapped to the spike region that the TCR reacts to and placed in a CD4 or CD8 class. Log10-transformed breadth and depth values were compared by one-way ANOVA with Sidak's multiple comparisons tests. TCRdb provides this immuneACCESS table in a form limited to in-frame rearrangements. Some clones are lacking; in checked studies, under half of them reflect an unresolved V gene, and why the rest are absent is not known. The DNA gave D and trimming, while V, J and clone size come from that table. The sample table holds tens of thousands of clones, of which approximately 88% were seen once. 2% to 3% of the sample is in the top ten clones.

The germline V gene (reference sequence) supplies CDR1 MNHEY and CDR2 SMNVEV. V is cut by 5 bases and J by 4 bases, and the space between the germline ends is 14 bases. There are 14 amino acids in the CDR3, from cysteine to phenylalanine inclusive. Only the CDR3 DNA stays, 42 bases, in frame from base 1. What the authors observed across the whole study: Because no samples from the day 14 peak response were available, repertoires could be characterized only after the peak T cell response. Participants were mostly white British and included more females than males, and it was suggested by the authors that clonal diversity may have been underestimated. Epitopes outside the regions mutated in the B.1.351 and B.1.1.7 variants were reportedly recognized by nearly half of the unique spike-specific TCRs. The 56-69-year group was small, and its depth increase did not reach significance, likely because of low power. Spike-specific TCR breadth and depth rose significantly after two AZD1222 doses compared with day 0 and with MenACWY recipients. CD4 TCRs associated with the vaccine covered the entire spike protein, and the dominant responses were in regions 160-218 and 743-854. Only a handful of AZD1222 recipients were SARS-CoV-2 seropositive at baseline, limiting conclusions about previously exposed vaccinees.

What this sample's time point label stands for: baseline before first vaccination. Samples from vaccinated people were obtained from the UK trials COV001 and COV002, which included a single-blind randomized controlled phase 2/3 trial of AZD1222 (ChAdOx1 nCoV-19) in healthy adults. For TCRbeta chain sequencing, PBMC samples were collected from trial participants at day 0 and at day 28 after the second dose. This TCR was recovered from an adult in good health. The sequenced sample was peripheral blood, obtained on day 0 of AZD1222 vaccination. The V gene is TRBV27 and the J gene is TRBJ1-2; no confident D gene assignment can be made. The nucleotides read TGTGCCAGCAGTCCCAGGACGGATATCTATGGCTACACCTTC. The translation is CASSPRTDIYGYTF.